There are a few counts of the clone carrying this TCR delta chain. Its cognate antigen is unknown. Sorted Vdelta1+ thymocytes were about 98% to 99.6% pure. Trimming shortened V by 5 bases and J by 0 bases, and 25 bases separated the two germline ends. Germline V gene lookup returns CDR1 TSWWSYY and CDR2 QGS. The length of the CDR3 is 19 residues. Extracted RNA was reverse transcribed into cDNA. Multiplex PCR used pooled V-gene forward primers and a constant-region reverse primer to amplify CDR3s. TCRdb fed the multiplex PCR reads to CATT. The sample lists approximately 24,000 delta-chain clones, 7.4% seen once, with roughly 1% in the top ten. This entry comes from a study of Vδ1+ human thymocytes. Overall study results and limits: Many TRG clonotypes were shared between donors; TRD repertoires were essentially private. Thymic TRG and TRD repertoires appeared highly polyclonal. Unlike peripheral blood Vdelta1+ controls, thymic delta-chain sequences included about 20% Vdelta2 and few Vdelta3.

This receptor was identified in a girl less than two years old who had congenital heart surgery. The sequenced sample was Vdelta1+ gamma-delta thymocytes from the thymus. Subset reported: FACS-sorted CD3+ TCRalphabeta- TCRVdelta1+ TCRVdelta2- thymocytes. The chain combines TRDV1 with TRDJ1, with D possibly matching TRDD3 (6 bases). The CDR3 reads CALGRPIAGGYPYTDKLIF. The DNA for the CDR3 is TGTGCTCTTGGGCGCCCTATAGCTGGAGGATACCCGTACACCGATAAACTCATCTTT.